The 2 T cell receptor beta chains reported below all come from one sample, sequenced in a study of metastatic and nonmetastatic thyroid tumors. MiXCR re-clonotyped the PCR reads for TCRdb. The sample lists about 43,000 clones, around 24% seen once, with about 14% in the top ten. No treatment had been given to any patient before thyroid surgery. The sequencing input was tumor tissue. Receptors originate from a female donor with papillary thyroid cancer or a benign thyroid nodule (not recorded which). Some clones in this sample may be carry-over from other donors' samples.

A few counts support this clone. The chain links TRBV7-6 to TRBJ2-7; D is undetermined. CDR1 is SGHVS and CDR2 is FNYEAQ in the germline V gene. The CDR3 has 12 residues. The V and J ends lost 3 bases and 4 bases respectively, with 7 bases between them. The CDR3 loop reads CASSFIGYEQYF. CDR3 nucleotides: TGTGCCAGCAGCTTCATCGGGTACGAGCAGTACTTC.

This clone has at least ten counts. The V gene is TRBV6-1, the J gene TRBJ1-1; 10 bases match TRBD1. CDR3 size: 14 residues. With V trimmed by 6 bases and J by 3 bases, 4 bases remained unmatched. The germline CDR1 and CDR2 sequences are MNHNS and SASEGT. The CDR3 DNA is TGTGCCAGCAGGGGGACAGGGGTCTACACTGAAGCTTTCTTT. Encoded protein: CASRGTGVYTEAFF.